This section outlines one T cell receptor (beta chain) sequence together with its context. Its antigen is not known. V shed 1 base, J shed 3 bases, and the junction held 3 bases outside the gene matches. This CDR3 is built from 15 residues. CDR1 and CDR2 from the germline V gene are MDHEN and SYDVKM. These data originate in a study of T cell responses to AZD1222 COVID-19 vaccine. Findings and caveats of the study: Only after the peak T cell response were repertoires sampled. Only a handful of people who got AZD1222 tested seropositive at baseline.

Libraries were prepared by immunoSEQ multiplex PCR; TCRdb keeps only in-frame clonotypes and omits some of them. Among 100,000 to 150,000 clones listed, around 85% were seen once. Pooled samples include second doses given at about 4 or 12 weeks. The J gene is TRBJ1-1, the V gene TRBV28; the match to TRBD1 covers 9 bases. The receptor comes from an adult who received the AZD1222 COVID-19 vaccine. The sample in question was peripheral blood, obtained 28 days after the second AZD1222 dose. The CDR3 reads CASSLSTGGDTEAFF. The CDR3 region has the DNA TGTGCCAGCAGTTTATCGACAGGGGGGGACACTGAAGCTTTCTTT.